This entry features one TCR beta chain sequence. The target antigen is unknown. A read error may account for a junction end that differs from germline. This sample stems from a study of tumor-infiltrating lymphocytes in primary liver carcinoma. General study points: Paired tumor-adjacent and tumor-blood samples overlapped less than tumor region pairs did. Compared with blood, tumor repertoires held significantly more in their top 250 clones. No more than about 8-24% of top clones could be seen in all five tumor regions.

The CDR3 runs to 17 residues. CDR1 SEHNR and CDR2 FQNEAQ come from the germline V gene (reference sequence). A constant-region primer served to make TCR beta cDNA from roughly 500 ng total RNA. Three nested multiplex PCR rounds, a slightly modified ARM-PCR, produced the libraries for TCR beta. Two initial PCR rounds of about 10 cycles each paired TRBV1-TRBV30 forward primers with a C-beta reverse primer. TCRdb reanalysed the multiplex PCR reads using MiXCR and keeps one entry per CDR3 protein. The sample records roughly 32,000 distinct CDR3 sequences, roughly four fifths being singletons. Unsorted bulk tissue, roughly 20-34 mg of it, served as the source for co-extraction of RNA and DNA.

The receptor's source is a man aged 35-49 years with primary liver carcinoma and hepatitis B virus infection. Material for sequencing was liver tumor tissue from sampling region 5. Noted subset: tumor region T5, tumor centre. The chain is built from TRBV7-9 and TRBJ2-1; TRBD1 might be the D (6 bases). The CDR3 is CSSSLPYQGSKTNEQLF. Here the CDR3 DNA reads TGTTCCAGCAGCTTACCATATCAGGGGTCTAAAACAAATGAACAGCTCTTC.